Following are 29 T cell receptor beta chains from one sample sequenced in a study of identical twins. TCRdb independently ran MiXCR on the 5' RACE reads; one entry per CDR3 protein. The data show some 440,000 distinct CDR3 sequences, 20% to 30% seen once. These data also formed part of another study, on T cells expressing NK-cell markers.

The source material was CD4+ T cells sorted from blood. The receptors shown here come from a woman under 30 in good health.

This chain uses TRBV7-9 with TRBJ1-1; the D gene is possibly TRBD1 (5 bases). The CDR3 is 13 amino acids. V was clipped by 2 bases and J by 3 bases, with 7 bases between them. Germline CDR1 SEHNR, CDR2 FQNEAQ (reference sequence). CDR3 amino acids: CASSLKGYTEAFF. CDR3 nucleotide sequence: TGTGCCAGCAGCTTAAAGGGGTACACTGAAGCTTTCTTT.

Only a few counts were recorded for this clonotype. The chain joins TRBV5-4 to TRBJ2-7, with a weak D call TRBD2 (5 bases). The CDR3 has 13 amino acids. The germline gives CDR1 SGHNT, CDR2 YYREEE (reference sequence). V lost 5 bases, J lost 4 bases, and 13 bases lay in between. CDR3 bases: TGTGCCAGCAGTTCGGGATGGGAGTACGAGCAGTACTTC. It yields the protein CASSSGWEYEQYF.

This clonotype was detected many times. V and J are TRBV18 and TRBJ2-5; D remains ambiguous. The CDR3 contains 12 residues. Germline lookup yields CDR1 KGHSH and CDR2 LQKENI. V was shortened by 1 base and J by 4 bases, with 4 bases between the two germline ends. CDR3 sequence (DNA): TGTGCCAGCTCACCACAAGGAGAGACCCAGTACTTC. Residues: CASSPQGETQYF.

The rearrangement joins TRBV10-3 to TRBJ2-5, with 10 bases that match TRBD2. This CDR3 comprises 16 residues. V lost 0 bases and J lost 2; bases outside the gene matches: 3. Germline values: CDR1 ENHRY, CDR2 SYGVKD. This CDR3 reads CAISESTSGAQETQYF. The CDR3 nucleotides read TGTGCCATCAGTGAGTCTACTAGCGGGGCGCAAGAGACCCAGTACTTC.

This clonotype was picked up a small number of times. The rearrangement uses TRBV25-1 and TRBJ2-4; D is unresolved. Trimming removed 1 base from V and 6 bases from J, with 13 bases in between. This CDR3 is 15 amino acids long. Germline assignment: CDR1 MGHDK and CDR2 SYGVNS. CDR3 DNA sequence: TGTGCCAGCAGTGAATCCGGAAGGGTAGGAAACATTCAGTACTTC. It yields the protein CASSESGRVGNIQYF.

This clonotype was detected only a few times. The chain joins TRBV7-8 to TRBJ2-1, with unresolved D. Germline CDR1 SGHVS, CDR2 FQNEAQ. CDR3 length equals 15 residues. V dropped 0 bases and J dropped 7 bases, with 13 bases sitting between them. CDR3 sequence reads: CASSLALGVGNEQFF. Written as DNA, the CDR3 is TGTGCCAGCAGCTTAGCGCTAGGAGTAGGGAATGAGCAGTTCTTC.

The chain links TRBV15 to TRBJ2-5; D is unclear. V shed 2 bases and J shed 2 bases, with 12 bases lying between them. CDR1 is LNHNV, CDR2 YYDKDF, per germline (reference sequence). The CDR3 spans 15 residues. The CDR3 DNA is TGTGCCACCAGCAGACCGGGCGCAATGCAAGAGACCCAGTACTTC. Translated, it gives CATSRPGAMQETQYF.

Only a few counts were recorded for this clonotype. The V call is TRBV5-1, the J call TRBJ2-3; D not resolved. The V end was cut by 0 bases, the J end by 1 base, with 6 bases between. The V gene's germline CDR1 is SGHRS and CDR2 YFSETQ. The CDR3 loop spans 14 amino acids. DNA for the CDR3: TGCGCCAGCAGCTTGGTTCTAGGCACAGATACGCAGTATTTT. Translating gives CASSLVLGTDTQYF.

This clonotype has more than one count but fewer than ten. This CDR3 is CSVETGAYEQYF. CDR3 in DNA: TGCAGCGTTGAAACGGGGGCCTACGAGCAGTACTTC. The chain couples TRBV29-1 to TRBJ2-7, with D maybe TRBD2 (6 bases). Per germline, CDR1 SQVTM and CDR2 ANQGSEA. The CDR3 runs to 12 residues. V dropped 2 bases and J dropped 2 bases, with 7 bases sitting between them.

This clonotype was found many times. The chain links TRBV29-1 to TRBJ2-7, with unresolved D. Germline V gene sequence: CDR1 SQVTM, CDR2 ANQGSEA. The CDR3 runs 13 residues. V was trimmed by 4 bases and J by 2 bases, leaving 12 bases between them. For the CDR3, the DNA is TGCAGCGTTGGGGCAGACTTTACCTACGAGCAGTACTTC. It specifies CSVGADFTYEQYF.

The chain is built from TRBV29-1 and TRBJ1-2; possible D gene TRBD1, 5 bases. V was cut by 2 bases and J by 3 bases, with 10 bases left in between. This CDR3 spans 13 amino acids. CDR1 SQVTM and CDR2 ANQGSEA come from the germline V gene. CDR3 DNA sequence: TGCAGCGTTGAAAGGGGCCAAGACTATGGCTACACCTTC. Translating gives CSVERGQDYGYTF.

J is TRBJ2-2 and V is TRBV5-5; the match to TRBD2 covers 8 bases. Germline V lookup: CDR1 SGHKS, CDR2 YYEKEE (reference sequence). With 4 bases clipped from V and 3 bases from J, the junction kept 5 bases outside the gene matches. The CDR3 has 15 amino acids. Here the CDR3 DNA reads TGTGCCAGCAGCCTTAGCGGGACTTACACCGGGGAGCTGTTTTTT. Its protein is CASSLSGTYTGELFF. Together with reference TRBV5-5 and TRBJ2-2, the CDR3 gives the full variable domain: DAGVTQSPTHLIKTRGQQVTLRCSPISGHKSVSWYQQVLGQGPQFIFQYYEKEERGRGNFPDRFSARQFPNYSSELNVNALLLGDSALYLCASSLSGTYTGELFFGEGSRLTVL.

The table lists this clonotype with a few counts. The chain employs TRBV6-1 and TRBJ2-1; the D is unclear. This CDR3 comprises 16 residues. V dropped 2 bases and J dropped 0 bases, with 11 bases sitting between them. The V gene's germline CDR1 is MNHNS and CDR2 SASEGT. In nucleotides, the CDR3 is TGTGCCAGCAGTGAATACGGATCCAGCTCCTACAATGAGCAGTTCTTC. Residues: CASSEYGSSSYNEQFF.

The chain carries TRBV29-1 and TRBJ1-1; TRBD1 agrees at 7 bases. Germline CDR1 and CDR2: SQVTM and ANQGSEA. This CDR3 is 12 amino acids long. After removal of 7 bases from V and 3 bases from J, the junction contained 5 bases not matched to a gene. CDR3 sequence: CSANTGDTEAFF. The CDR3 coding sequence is TGCAGCGCGAATACAGGGGACACTGAAGCTTTCTTT.

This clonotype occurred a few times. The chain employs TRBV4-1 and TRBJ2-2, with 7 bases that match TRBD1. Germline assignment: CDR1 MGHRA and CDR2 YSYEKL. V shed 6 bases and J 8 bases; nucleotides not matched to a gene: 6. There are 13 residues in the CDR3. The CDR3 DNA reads TGCGCCAGCAGAGAGATACAGGGGGGGGAGCTGTTTTTT. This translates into CASREIQGGELFF.

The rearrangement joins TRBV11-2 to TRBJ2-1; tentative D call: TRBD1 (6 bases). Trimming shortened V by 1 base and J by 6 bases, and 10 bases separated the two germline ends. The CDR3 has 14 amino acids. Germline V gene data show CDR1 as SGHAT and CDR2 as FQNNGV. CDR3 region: CASSLGVQGNEQFF. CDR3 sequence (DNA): TGTGCCAGCAGCTTAGGCGTACAGGGCAATGAGCAGTTCTTC. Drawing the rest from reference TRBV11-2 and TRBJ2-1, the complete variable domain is EAGVAQSPRYKIIEKRQSVAFWCNPISGHATLYWYQQILGQGPKLLIQFQNNGVVDDSQLPKDRFSAERLKGVDSTLKIQPAKLEDSAVYLCASSLGVQGNEQFFGPGTRLTVL.

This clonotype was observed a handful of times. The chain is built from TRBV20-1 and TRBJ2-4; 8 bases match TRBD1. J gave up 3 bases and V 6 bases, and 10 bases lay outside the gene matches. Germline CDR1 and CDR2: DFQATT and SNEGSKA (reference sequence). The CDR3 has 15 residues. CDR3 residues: CSAETGQGNKNIQYF. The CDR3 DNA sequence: TGCAGTGCAGAAACAGGACAGGGAAACAAAAACATTCAGTACTTC.

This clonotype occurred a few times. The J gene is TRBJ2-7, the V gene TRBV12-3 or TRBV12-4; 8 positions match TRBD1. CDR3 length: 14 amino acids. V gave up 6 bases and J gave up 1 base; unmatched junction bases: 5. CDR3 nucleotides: TGTGCCAGCAGCCACGGACAGGGATCCTACGAGCAGTACTTC. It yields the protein CASSHGQGSYEQYF.

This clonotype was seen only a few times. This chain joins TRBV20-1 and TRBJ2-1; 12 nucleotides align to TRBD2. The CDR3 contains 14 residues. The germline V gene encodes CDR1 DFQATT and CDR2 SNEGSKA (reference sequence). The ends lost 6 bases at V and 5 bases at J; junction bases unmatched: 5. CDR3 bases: TGCAGTGCCCTAGCGGGAGGGCCTAACAATGAGCAGTTCTTC. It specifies CSALAGGPNNEQFF.

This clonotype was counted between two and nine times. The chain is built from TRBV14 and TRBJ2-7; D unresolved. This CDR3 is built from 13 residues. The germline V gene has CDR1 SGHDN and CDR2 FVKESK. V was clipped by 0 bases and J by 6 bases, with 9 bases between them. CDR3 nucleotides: TGTGCCAGCAGCCAAGAGGTCAGAACCGAGCAGTACTTC. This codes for CASSQEVRTEQYF.

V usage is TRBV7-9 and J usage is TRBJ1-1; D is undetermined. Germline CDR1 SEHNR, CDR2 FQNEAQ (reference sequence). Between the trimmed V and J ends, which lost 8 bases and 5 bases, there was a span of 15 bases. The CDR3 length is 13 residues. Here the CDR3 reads CASGIPRQTEAFF. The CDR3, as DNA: TGTGCCAGCGGTATACCCCGGCAGACTGAAGCTTTCTTT. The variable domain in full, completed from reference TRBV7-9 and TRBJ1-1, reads DTGVSQNPRHKITKRGQNVTFRCDPISEHNRLYWYRQTLGQGPEFLTYFQNEAQLEKSRLLSDRFSAERPKGSFSTLEIQRTEQGDSAMYLCASGIPRQTEAFFGQGTRLTVV.

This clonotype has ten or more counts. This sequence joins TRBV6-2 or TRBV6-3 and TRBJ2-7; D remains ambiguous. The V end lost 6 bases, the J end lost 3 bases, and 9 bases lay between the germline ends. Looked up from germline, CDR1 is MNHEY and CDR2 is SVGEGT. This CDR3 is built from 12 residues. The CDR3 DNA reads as TGTGCCAGCAGCTGGACGGGCTACGAGCAGTACTTC. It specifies CASSWTGYEQYF.

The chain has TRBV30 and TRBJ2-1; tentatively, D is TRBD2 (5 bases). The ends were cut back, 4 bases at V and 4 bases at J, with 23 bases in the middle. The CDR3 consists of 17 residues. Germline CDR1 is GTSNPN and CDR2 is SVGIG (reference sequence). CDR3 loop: CAWTHSGATPGYNEQFF. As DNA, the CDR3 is TGTGCCTGGACCCACTCGGGCGCAACCCCGGGATACAATGAGCAGTTCTTC.

DNA for the CDR3: TGCAGTGCTGTTCGGAACACTGAAGCTTTCTTT. Translating it yields CSAVRNTEAFF. The gene calls are TRBV20-1 and TRBJ1-1, with unresolved D. Germline-derived CDR1 and CDR2 are DFQATT and SNEGSKA (reference sequence). The CDR3 sequence is 11 residues long. Deletions cut 5 bases from V and 1 base from J, with 5 bases between.

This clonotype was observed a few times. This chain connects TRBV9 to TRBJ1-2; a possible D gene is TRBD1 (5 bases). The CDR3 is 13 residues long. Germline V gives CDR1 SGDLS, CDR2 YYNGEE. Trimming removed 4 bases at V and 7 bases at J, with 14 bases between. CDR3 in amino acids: CASSRGDQGGYTF. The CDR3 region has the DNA TGTGCCAGCAGCCGAGGGGATCAGGGTGGCTACACCTTC.

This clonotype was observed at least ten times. The CDR3 nucleotides read TGTGCCAGCAGCGGCGGAAACTATGGCTACACCTTC. Translation gives CASSGGNYGYTF. The genes are TRBV12-3 or TRBV12-4 and TRBJ1-2; no clear D gene. The CDR3 spans 12 residues. V was shortened by 6 bases and J by 2 bases, with 7 bases between the two germline ends.

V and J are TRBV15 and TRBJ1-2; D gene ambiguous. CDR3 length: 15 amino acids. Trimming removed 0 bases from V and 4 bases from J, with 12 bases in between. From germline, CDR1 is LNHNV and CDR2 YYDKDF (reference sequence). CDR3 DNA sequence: TGTGCCACCAGCAGAGATACGGGCAACTTCTATGGCTACACCTTC. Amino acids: CATSRDTGNFYGYTF.

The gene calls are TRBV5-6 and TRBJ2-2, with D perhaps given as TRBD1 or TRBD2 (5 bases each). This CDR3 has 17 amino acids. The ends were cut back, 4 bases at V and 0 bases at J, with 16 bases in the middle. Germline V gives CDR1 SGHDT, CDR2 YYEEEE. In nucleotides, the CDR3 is TGTGCCAGCAGCCCGCTTCGGGGCGGCGCGAACACCGGGGAGCTGTTTTTT. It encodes CASSPLRGGANTGELFF.

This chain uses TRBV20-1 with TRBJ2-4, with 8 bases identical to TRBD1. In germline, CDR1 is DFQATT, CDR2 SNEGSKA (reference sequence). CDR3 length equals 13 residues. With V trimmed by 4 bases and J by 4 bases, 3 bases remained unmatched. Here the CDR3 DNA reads TGCAGTGCTAATGACAGGGGAAAAAACATTCAGTACTTC. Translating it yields CSANDRGKNIQYF.